Here is one T cell receptor beta chain with its context. Profiling relied on immunoSEQ multiplex PCR, and the TCRdb table lists in-frame clones only, not all of them. The repertoire includes 150,000 to 250,000 clones, 80% to 85% of them detected once, and 0.95% to 1.5% sits in the top ten. These data come from a study of cytomegalovirus exposure and HLA in healthy donors. The CDR3 consists of 18 residues. Trimming stripped 0 bases from V and 4 bases from J, with 21 bases between. Germline V gene lookup returns CDR1 SGHTA and CDR2 FQGNSA. The V gene is TRBV7-2, the J gene TRBJ1-1; D is possibly TRBD1 (5 bases). The sequenced material came from PBMCs. This TCR came from a woman in her 30s in good health and CMV-seronegative. The CDR3 DNA sequence: TGTGCCAGCAGCTTAGCGCTAGTGGGCAGGGAAGTAATCACTGAAGCTTTCTTT. Translated, it gives CASSLALVGREVITEAFF.